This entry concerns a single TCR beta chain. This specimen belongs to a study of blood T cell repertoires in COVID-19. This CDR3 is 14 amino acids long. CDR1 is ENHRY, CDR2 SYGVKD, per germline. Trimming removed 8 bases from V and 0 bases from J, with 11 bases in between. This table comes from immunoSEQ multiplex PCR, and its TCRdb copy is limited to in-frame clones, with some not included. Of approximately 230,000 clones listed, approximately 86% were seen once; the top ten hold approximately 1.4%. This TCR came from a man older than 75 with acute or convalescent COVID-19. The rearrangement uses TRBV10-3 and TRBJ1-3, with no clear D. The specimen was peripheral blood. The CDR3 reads CAIRAESSGNTIYF. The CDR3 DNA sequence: TGTGCCATCCGAGCGGAGAGCTCTGGAAACACCATATATTTT.